The table lists the clone carrying this T cell receptor beta chain with a few counts. The antigen remains unidentified. The data derive from a study of early T cells in non-severe SARS-CoV-2 infection. Turning to the study itself: Unsorted whole-blood RNA was sequenced in bulk, leaving chains unpaired.

The TCR library protocol attached unique molecular identifiers to the individual cDNA molecules. In TCRdb, the 5' RACE reads were re-called with MiXCR into one record per CDR3 protein. The repertoire holds more than 55,000 distinct CDR3 sequences, with about 4.6% as singletons. Study results and limitations: Database matching using VDJdb favored anti-spike CD8 responses, with private and CD4 specificities left missing.

Trimming removed 4 bases from V and 5 bases from J; junction bases left unmatched: 9. The CDR3 is 16 residues long. The germline V gene has CDR1 MNHNY and CDR2 SVGAGI (reference sequence). This clonotype was obtained from an adult who was a healthcare worker with PCR-confirmed SARS-CoV-2 infection or an uninfected control (not recorded which). The donor label of this sample is uncertain. The V and J genes are TRBV6-6 and TRBJ2-3, with TRBD1 matching 10 bases. The sequencing here drew on whole blood, taken at baseline. The CDR3 DNA is TGTGCCAGCAGTTCCTCAGACAGGGGGCCGGTAGATACGCAGTATTTT. Translated: CASSSSDRGPVDTQYF.